This TCR beta chain came from a study of beta chain features in type 1 diabetes. About the research overall: Patients and healthy donors were similar in age, gender and cell yields.

Study-level findings and limits: There was a moderate but significant shortening of TCRB CDR3s in all four CD4+ subsets of Type 1 diabetes patients.

This clone has just a few counts. Antigen unknown. CDR1 LNHDA and CDR2 SQIVND come from the germline V gene (reference sequence). The CDR3 is 16 amino acids. Between the trimmed V and J ends, which lost 4 bases and 4 bases, there was a span of 17 bases. Every bit of the isolated RNA underwent reverse transcription, so sequencing read expressed TCRB transcripts. Clones were read by immunoSEQ multiplex PCR, and TCRdb kept only the in-frame ones, dropping some. The table includes a few hundred thousand clones, about 20% detected once. This TCR came from a woman aged 40 to 50 with type 1 diabetes. The V gene is TRBV19, the J gene TRBJ1-5; D remains ambiguous. The sample comprised naive CD4+ T cells from blood. CDR3 residues: CASSSRGGIGNQPQHF. In DNA, the CDR3 is TGTGCCAGTAGTAGCCGTGGAGGAATAGGAAATCAGCCCCAGCATTTT.